A single sample is the source of the 3 T cell receptor beta chains below, sequenced in a study of control samples from healthy donors and cancer patients. Clones were sequenced by immunoSEQ multiplex PCR, and TCRdb holds only the in-frame ones, with some missing. The sample has 170,000 or so clones, 91% seen once. The source material was blood. The source of these receptors is a woman in her thirties or forties in good health.

For this clone: Distinct nucleotide sequences in the sample also encode this CDR3. This chain connects TRBV10-1 to TRBJ2-5; 11 bases map to TRBD1. V shed 3 bases and J 4 bases; nucleotides not matched to a gene: 4. Germline V gives CDR1 WNHNN, CDR2 SYGVQD (reference sequence). The CDR3 is made up of 15 amino acids. CDR3 in DNA: TGCGCCAGCAGTGATACCGGGACAGGGGGAGAGACCCAGTACTTC. The encoded protein is CASSDTGTGGETQYF.

The chain is built from TRBV7-3 and TRBJ1-5; D is uncertain. Trimming stripped 8 bases from V and 3 bases from J, with 14 bases between. The germline V gene encodes CDR1 SGHTA and CDR2 FQGTGA. The CDR3 totals 14 residues. The CDR3 loop is CASSRGFFNQPQHF. The CDR3 DNA follows: TGTGCCAGCTCCCGGGGTTTTTTCAATCAGCCCCAGCATTTT.

The chain uses TRBV29-1 and TRBJ2-2, with 10 bases lining up with TRBD1. CDR3 length: 15 amino acids. In germline, CDR1 is SQVTM, CDR2 ANQGSEA. The J segment lost 2 bases and the V segment lost 6 bases, leaving 6 bases of the junction unmatched. DNA for the CDR3: TGCAGCGTCGGGACAGGGGCTGTCAACACCGGGGAGCTGTTTTTT. Translated: CSVGTGAVNTGELFF.